A single sample gave rise to the 13 T cell receptor beta chains below, sequenced in a study of blood T cell repertoires in COVID-19. The protocol was immunoSEQ multiplex PCR, while the TCRdb copy is restricted to in-frame clones and leaves out a portion. The sample contains nearly 50,000 clones, about 84% of which appear only once. The sequencing sample was made of peripheral blood. All receptors come from a woman aged 55-75 years with acute or convalescent COVID-19.

The V and J genes are TRBV27 and TRBJ2-5, with TRBD1 as a possible D gene (7 bases). The CDR3 is 14 amino acids. Germline V gene lookup returns CDR1 MNHEY and CDR2 SMNVEV (reference sequence). With 3 bases removed from V and 3 bases from J, the gap between germline ends came to 11 bases. The CDR3 DNA is TGTGCCAGCAGTTTCGCAGGGGGGAAAGAGACCCAGTACTTC. Protein sequence: CASSFAGGKETQYF.

The J gene is TRBJ1-2, the V gene TRBV10-3; the D is unclear. CDR1 is ENHRY and CDR2 is SYGVKD in the germline V gene. The CDR3 runs to 15 residues. V gave up 0 bases and J gave up 1 base, with 9 bases separating them. Here the CDR3 reads CAISESGSFNYGYTF. The CDR3 DNA reads TGTGCCATCAGTGAGTCGGGGAGCTTTAACTATGGCTACACCTTC.

V gene TRBV28 combines with J gene TRBJ1-2; TRBD1 agrees at 7 bases. Germline CDR1 reads MDHEN; CDR2 reads SYDVKM. CDR3 length: 13 amino acids. V lost 6 bases to trimming and J lost 7 bases; unmatched junction nucleotides: 8. Written as DNA, the CDR3 is TGTGCCAGCAGGACAGGGTCTCTACGTGGCTACACCTTC. The encoded protein is CASRTGSLRGYTF.

This rearrangement joins TRBV10-2 to TRBJ2-7, with 10 nucleotides matching TRBD1. The junction had 9 bases not matched to a gene; V was cut back by 6 bases and J by 4 bases. The CDR3 has 15 residues. Germline V gene data show CDR1 as WSHSY and CDR2 as SAAADI. DNA of the CDR3: TGCGCCAGCAGCCCCGGGACAGGGGTTCAGTACGAGCAGTACTTC. Residues: CASSPGTGVQYEQYF.

V and J are TRBV20-1 and TRBJ2-3; D unresolved. The length of the CDR3 is 10 residues. Looked up from germline, CDR1 is DFQATT and CDR2 is SNEGSKA (reference sequence). V was cut by 4 bases and J by 5 bases, with 4 bases left in between. This chain's CDR3 is CSAIVDTQYF. The CDR3 DNA reads TGCAGTGCTATCGTAGATACGCAGTATTTT.

The chain employs TRBV14 and TRBJ2-7; 7 bases are a match to TRBD2. The germline V gene encodes CDR1 SGHDN and CDR2 FVKESK. J was trimmed by 5 bases and V by 5 bases; bases with no gene match: 12. The length of the CDR3 is 15 residues. CDR3 coding DNA: TGTGCCAGCAGCTGGGGGGGGACCACAGCGAACGAGCAGTACTTC. It codes for CASSWGGTTANEQYF. Drawing the rest from reference TRBV14 and TRBJ2-7, the complete variable domain is EAGVTQFPSHSVIEKGQTVTLRCDPISGHDNLYWYRRVMGKEIKFLLHFVKESKQDESGMPNNRFLAERTGGTYSTLKVQPAELEDSGVYFCASSWGGTTANEQYFGPGTRLTVT.

This clone has a single count. The chain couples TRBV10-2 to TRBJ2-1, with 9 bases aligning to TRBD2. Looked up from germline, CDR1 is WSHSY and CDR2 is SAAADI. The CDR3 has 14 residues. The J segment lost 6 bases and the V segment lost 10 bases, leaving 10 bases of the junction unmatched. CDR3 protein: CATSLAGRGNEQFF. In DNA form, the CDR3 reads TGCGCCACCTCACTAGCGGGCAGAGGCAATGAGCAGTTCTTC.

The J gene is TRBJ1-1, the V gene TRBV12-3 or TRBV12-4, with 7 bases fitting TRBD1. The CDR3 spans 13 residues. V gave up 2 bases and J gave up 9 bases; unmatched junction bases: 6. The CDR3 nucleotides read TGTGCCAGCAGTTTATTGACAGGGCCCAAAGCTTTCTTT. It codes for CASSLLTGPKAFF.

The rearrangement uses TRBV14 and TRBJ2-2, with D uncertain. CDR3 length: 17 residues. Germline CDR1 reads SGHDN; CDR2 reads FVKESK. With 1 base removed from V and 4 bases from J, the gap between germline ends came to 16 bases. The CDR3 DNA reads as TGTGCCAGCAGCCAAGTTGTCTCATATAGAATCACCGGGGAGCTGTTTTTT. Its translation: CASSQVVSYRITGELFF. Based on the CDR3 plus reference TRBV14 and TRBJ2-2, the full variable domain is EAGVTQFPSHSVIEKGQTVTLRCDPISGHDNLYWYRRVMGKEIKFLLHFVKESKQDESGMPNNRFLAERTGGTYSTLKVQPAELEDSGVYFCASSQVVSYRITGELFFGEGSRLTVL.

The chain is built from TRBV7-9 and TRBJ2-1; 7 bases are a match to TRBD1. This CDR3 contains 15 residues. V lost 5 bases and J lost 2; bases outside the gene matches: 6. The germline gives CDR1 SEHNR, CDR2 FQNEAQ (reference sequence). As DNA, the CDR3 is TGTGCCAGCAGCCCCCCGGGACAGACCTACAATGAGCAGTTCTTC. This encodes CASSPPGQTYNEQFF. Drawing the rest from reference TRBV7-9 and TRBJ2-1, the complete variable domain is DTGVSQNPRHKITKRGQNVTFRCDPISEHNRLYWYRQTLGQGPEFLTYFQNEAQLEKSRLLSDRFSAERPKGSFSTLEIQRTEQGDSAMYLCASSPPGQTYNEQFFGPGTRLTVL.

The chain joins TRBV7-3 to TRBJ2-2, with unresolved D. Germline CDR1 SGHTA, CDR2 FQGTGA. This CDR3 comprises 14 residues. Trimming stripped 3 bases from V and 6 bases from J, with 11 bases between. DNA for the CDR3: TGTGCCAGCAGCTTTTTGCGTGGAGCCGGGGAGCTGTTTTTT. Translated, it gives CASSFLRGAGELFF.

The genes are TRBV11-2 and TRBJ1-1; unclear D gene. Germline CDR1 SGHAT, CDR2 FQNNGV. Trimming removed 5 bases at V and 0 bases at J, with 13 bases between. The length of the CDR3 is 15 residues. The CDR3 loop is CASSPGPNMNTEAFF. For the CDR3, the DNA is TGTGCCAGCAGCCCAGGCCCTAATATGAACACTGAAGCTTTCTTT.

The chain combines TRBV2 with TRBJ2-1, with TRBD2 matching 12 bases. V lost 4 bases to trimming and J lost 7 bases; unmatched junction nucleotides: 8. Germline V lookup: CDR1 SNHLY, CDR2 FYNNEI. This CDR3 region has 16 residues. The CDR3 region is CASSGTSGTLGNEQFF. Written as DNA, the CDR3 is TGTGCCAGCAGTGGGACTAGCGGGACCTTAGGAAATGAGCAGTTCTTC.